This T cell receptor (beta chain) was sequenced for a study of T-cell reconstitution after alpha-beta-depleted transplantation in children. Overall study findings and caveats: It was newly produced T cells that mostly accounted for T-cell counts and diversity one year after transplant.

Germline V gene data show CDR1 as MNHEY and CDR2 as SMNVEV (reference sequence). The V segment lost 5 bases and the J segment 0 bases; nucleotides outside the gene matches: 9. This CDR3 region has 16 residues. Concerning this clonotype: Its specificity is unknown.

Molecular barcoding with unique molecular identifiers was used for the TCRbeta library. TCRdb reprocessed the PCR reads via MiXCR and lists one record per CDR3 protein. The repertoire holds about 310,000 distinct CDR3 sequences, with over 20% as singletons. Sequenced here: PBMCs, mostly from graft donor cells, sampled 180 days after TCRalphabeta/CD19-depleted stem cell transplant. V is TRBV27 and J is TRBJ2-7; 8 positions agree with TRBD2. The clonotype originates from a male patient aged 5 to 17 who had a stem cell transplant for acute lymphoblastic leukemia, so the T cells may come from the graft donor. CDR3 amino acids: CASSLLSGESSYEQYF. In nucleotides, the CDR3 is TGTGCCAGCAGTCTACTTAGCGGGGAAAGCTCCTACGAGCAGTACTTC.